This T cell receptor (beta chain) is from a study of T cell responses to AZD1222 COVID-19 vaccine. Study outcomes and limitations: Spike-specific TCR breadth and depth grew following two AZD1222 doses. Close to half of spike-specific TCRs reportedly recognize unmutated variant regions.

A note on this clone: Its antigen is still unknown.

Using immunoSEQ multiplex PCR, the repertoire was profiled, and TCRdb retains in-frame clones only, with some absent. Counted here are fewer than 200,000 clones, 85% to 90% occurring once; the ten biggest clones make up around 4.5%. The CDR3 has 14 residues. Germline-derived CDR1 and CDR2 are SGHAT and FQNNGV. V was pared by 5 bases and J by 6 bases, with 16 bases between. Sample: peripheral blood, taken 28 days after the second dose of the MenACWY control vaccine. The chain couples TRBV11-2 to TRBJ1-1; tentatively, D is TRBD1 (6 bases). The receptor was isolated from an adult who received the MenACWY meningococcal vaccine as a control. The CDR3 sequence: CASSANRDYAEAFF. The CDR3 DNA reads as TGTGCCAGCAGCGCCAACAGGGATTACGCTGAAGCTTTCTTT.